This entry lists 10 T cell receptor beta chains sequenced from one sample in a study of shared clonotypes between healthy human individuals. The assay was immunoSEQ multiplex PCR, and TCRdb's table has in-frame clones only and misses some. The sample carries about 2.3 million clones, just over 90% recorded once. The sample comprised naive CD4+ T cells from PBMCs. Subset of the sample: CD45RA+ positively selected. The source is a young man in good health. Some clones in this sample may be carry-over from other donors' samples.

V and J are TRBV15 and TRBJ1-2; a weak D match, TRBD1 (5 bases). CDR1 is LNHNV, CDR2 YYDKDF, per germline (reference sequence). The CDR3 runs 15 residues. V shed 3 bases and J shed 5 bases, with 16 bases lying between them. CDR3: CATSRNRRRTYGYTF. The CDR3 region has the DNA TGTGCCACCAGCAGGAACAGGCGAAGAACATATGGCTACACCTTC.

The V gene is TRBV2, the J gene TRBJ2-7; the D gene is possibly TRBD2 (6 bases). The CDR3 sequence is 15 residues long. Germline V gene lookup returns CDR1 SNHLY and CDR2 FYNNEI. Trimming cost V 7 bases and J 2 bases, with 18 bases left between them. The CDR3 region has the DNA TGTGCCAGCACCCCCGGGGAGGTCATCGCCTACGAGCAGTACTTC. Translation gives CASTPGEVIAYEQYF.

The gene calls are TRBV29-1 and TRBJ2-1; D gene uncertain. Trimming took 4 bases from V and 6 from J, leaving 16 bases between them. This CDR3 has 14 residues. The germline V gene encodes CDR1 SQVTM and CDR2 ANQGSEA. The CDR3 sequence: CSVVAASYPNEQFF. DNA of the CDR3: TGCAGCGTTGTGGCGGCTTCCTATCCCAATGAGCAGTTCTTC.

The chain carries TRBV30 and TRBJ2-7; D ambiguous. This CDR3 region has 11 residues. CDR1 GTSNPN and CDR2 SVGIG come from the germline V gene (reference sequence). V shed 5 bases and J shed 7 bases, with 12 bases lying between them. DNA of the CDR3: TGTGCCTGGGCCCTCGAAGGGGAGCAGTACTTC. This codes for CAWALEGEQYF.

The chain uses TRBV5-1 and TRBJ2-3, with 7 bases that match TRBD1. The CDR3 is 14 amino acids. Trimming removed 4 bases from V and 5 bases from J; junction bases left unmatched: 7. The germline CDR1 and CDR2 sequences are SGHRS and YFSETQ. In DNA form, the CDR3 reads TGCGCCAGCAGCATCACAGGGGTCCTAGATACGCAGTATTTT. Its translation is CASSITGVLDTQYF.

The chain recombines TRBV7-9 with TRBJ2-7, with 9 bases fitting TRBD2. Germline V gives CDR1 SEHNR, CDR2 FQNEAQ (reference sequence). V lost 5 bases, J lost 3 bases, and 11 bases stayed unmatched. The CDR3 length is 16 residues. The CDR3 nucleotides are TGTGCCAGCAGCCTGTCGATCGCGGGAGGGGACTACGAGCAGTACTTC. This sequence encodes CASSLSIAGGDYEQYF.

There are a few counts of this clone. The genes are TRBV29-1 and TRBJ1-1; D is uncertain. The germline V gene has CDR1 SQVTM and CDR2 ANQGSEA. This CDR3 contains 12 residues. V lost 7 bases, J lost 0 bases, and 9 bases lay in between. CDR3 sequence reads: CSAQRLNTEAFF. The DNA of the CDR3 is TGCAGCGCACAACGACTGAACACTGAAGCTTTCTTT.

The genes are TRBV19 and TRBJ2-3; 9 bases map to TRBD2. Germline CDR1 and CDR2: LNHDA and SQIVND (reference sequence). The CDR3 runs 16 residues. V dropped 5 bases and J dropped 6; count of bases not matched to a gene: 12. In nucleotides, the CDR3 is TGTGCCAGTAGTTCCCCCTCGGCGGGAGGGAGGGATACGCAGTATTTT. Its protein is CASSSPSAGGRDTQYF.

A single count supports this clone. This chain joins TRBV27 and TRBJ1-1, with D maybe TRBD1 (6 bases). Germline loops: CDR1 MNHEY, CDR2 SMNVEV (reference sequence). The germline V and J ends were trimmed by 8 bases and 3 bases, with 16 bases remaining between them. This CDR3 is built from 14 residues. The CDR3 protein is CASAGAGIYTEAFF. In DNA form, the CDR3 reads TGTGCCAGCGCGGGGGCAGGGATTTACACTGAAGCTTTCTTT.

CDR3 nucleotides: TGTGCCAGCAGGAACAGAGGGATCCAGGCCTATAATTCACCCCTCCACTTT. Encoded protein: CASRNRGIQAYNSPLHF. The chain has TRBV28 and TRBJ1-6; D is unclear. Germline CDR1 and CDR2: MDHEN and SYDVKM. Trimming removed 6 bases at V and 2 bases at J, with 17 bases between. The CDR3 runs 17 residues.